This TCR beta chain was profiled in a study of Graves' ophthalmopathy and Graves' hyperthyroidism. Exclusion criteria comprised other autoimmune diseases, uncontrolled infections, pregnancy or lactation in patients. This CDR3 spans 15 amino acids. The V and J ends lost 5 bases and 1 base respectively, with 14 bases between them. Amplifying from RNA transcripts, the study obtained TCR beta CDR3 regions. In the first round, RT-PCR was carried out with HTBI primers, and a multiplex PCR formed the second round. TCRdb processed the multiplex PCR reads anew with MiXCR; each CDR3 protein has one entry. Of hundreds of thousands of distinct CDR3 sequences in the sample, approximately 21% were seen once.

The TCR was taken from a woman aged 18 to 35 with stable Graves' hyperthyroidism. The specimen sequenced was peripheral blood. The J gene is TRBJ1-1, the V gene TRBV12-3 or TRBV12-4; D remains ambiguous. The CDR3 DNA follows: TGTGCCAGCAGTCCACTGGGAGGGAGGAACACTGAAGCTTTCTTT. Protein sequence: CASSPLGGRNTEAFF.